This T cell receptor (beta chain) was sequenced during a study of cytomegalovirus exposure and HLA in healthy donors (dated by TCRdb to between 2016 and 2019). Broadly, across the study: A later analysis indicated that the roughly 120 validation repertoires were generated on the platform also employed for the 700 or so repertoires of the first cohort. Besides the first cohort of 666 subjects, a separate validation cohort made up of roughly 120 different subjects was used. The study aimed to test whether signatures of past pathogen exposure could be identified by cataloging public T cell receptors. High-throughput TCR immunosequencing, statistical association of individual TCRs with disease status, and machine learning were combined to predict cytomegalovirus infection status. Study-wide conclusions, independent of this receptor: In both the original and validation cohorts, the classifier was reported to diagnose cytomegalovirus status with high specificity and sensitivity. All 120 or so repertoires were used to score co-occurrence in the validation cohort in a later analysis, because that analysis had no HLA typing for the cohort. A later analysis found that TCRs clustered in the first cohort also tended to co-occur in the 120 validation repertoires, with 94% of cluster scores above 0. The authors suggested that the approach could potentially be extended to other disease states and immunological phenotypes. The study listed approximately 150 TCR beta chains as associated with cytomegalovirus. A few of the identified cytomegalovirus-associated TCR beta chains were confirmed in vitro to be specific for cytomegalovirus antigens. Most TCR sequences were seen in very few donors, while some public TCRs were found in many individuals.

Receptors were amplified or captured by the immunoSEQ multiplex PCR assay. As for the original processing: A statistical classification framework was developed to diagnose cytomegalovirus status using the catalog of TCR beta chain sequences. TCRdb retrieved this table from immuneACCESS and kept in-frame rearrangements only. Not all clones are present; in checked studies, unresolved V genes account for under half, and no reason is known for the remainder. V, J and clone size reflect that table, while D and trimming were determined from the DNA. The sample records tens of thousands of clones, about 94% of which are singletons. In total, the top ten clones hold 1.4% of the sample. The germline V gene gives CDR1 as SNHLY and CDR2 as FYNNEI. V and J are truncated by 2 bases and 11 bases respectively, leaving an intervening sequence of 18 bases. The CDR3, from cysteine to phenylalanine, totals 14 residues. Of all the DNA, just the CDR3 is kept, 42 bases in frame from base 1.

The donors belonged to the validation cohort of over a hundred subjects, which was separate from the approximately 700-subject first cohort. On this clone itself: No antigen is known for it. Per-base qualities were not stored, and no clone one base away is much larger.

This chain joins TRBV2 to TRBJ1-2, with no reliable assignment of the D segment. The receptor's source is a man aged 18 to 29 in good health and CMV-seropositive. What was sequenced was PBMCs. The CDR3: CASSEYETDFNYTF. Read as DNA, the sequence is TGTGCCAGCAGTGAATATGAGACCGACTTTAATTACACCTTC. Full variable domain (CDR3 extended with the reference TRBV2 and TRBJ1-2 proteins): EPEVTQTPSHQVTQMGQEVILRCVPISNHLYFYWYRQILGQKVEFLVSFYNNEISEKSEIFDDQFSVERPDGSNFTLKIRSTKLEDSAMYFCASSEYETDFNYTFGSGTRLTVV.